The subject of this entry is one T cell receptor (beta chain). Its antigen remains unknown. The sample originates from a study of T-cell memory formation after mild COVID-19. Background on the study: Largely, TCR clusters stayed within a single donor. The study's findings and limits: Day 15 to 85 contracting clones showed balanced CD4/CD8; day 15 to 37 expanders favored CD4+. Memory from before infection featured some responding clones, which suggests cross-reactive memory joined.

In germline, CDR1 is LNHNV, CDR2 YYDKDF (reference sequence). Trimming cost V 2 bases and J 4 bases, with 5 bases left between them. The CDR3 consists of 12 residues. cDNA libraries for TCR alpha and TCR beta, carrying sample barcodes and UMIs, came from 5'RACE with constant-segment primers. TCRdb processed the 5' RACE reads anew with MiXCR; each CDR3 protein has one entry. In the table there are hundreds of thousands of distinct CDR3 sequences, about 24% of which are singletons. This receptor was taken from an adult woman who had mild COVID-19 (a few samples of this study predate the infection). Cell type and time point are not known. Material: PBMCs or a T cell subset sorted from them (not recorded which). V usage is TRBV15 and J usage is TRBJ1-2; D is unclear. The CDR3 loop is CATSRIPYGYTF. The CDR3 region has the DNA TGTGCCACCAGCAGAATCCCCTATGGCTACACCTTC.